A selection of T cell receptor beta chains follows, all from one sample in a study of metastatic and nonmetastatic thyroid tumors. Via MiXCR, TCRdb re-called the PCR reads. The profile shows around 12,000 clones, roughly an eighth of them singletons. Sequenced: blood. These receptors all stem from a female donor with papillary thyroid cancer or a benign thyroid nodule (not recorded which). Some clones in this sample may be carry-over from other donors' samples. CDR3s include the opening cysteine and the closing phenylalanine or tryptophan. Fields, in order: clone size, D gene, J gene, V gene, CDR3 DNA, CDR3 protein. D genes are given only for firm matches. Rows give clone size only sometimes, using once, few, many, or a class for an expanded clone.

many NA TRBJ2-2 TRBV7-9 TGTGCCAGCAGCTTTTCCCGGGAGCTGTTTTTT CASSFSRELFF
many NA TRBJ2-2 TRBV30 TGTGCCTGGAGGTTGGATAGGAACACCGGGGAGCTGTTTTTT CAWRLDRNTGELFF
many NA TRBJ2-3 TRBV20-1 TGCAGTGCTAGAAGTACAGGGACAGATACGCAGTATTTT CSARSTGTDTQYF
many NA TRBJ2-7 TRBV27 TGTGCCAGCAGTTCGTCACCCCGGGGAGAGCAGTACTTC CASSSSPRGEQYF
few NA TRBJ1-1 TRBV25-1 TGCGCCAGCAGTGAATGGAAGCAGGACACTGAAGCTTTCTTT CASSEWKQDTEAFF
many NA TRBJ2-5 TRBV20-1 TGCAGTGCTAGATCAGGGGGAGGAGGGGAGACCCAGTACTTC CSARSGGGGETQYF
few NA TRBJ2-1 TRBV6-2/TRBV6-3 TGTGCCAGCAGTTCGGGACGCCAGAGAGGTGAGCAGTTCTTC CASSSGRQRGEQFF
many NA TRBJ1-5 TRBV7-9 TGTGCCAGCAGCTTTAGCTATCAGCCCCAGCATTTT CASSFSYQPQHF
NA TRBD1 TRBJ2-1 TRBV7-9 TGTGCCAGCAGCTTAGCCGGGACAGGGGCAGTCGAGCAGTTCTTC CASSLAGTGAVEQFF
NA NA TRBJ2-1 TRBV6-5 TGTGCCAGCAGTTACTCCAGGGGGGATGAGCAGTTCTTC CASSYSRGDEQFF